The table lists the clone carrying this TCR beta chain with many counts. The antigen is undetermined. The authors prepared the TCRbeta library with unique molecular identifiers. TCRdb analysed the PCR reads with MiXCR anew, one entry per CDR3 protein. Of around 240,000 distinct CDR3 sequences listed, 6.5% to 9% were seen once; the top ten hold under 8%. The length of the CDR3 is 15 residues. Trimming cost V 5 bases and J 3 bases, with 17 bases left between them. The germline V gene encodes CDR1 SQVTM and CDR2 ANQGSEA. The data were taken from a study of T-cell reconstitution after alpha-beta-depleted transplantation in children. Study-wide results and caveats: Fresh T-cell production supplied most of the T-cell counts and diversity seen one year after transplant. Several hundred graft clones that had expanded were reportedly the source of alpha-beta T cells about two months after transplant. Surviving recipient T cells and thymic progenitors underlay high day-60 TCRbeta diversity in some patients.

The sequencing here drew on PBMCs, mostly from graft donor cells, taken 180 days after TCRalphabeta/CD19-depleted stem cell transplant. The sequence derives from a male patient younger than 18 who had a stem cell transplant for acute lymphoblastic leukemia, so the T cells may come from the graft donor. The chain uses TRBV29-1 and TRBJ2-4; D not resolved. CDR3 amino acids: CSVSLWGLGKNIQYF. The CDR3 coding sequence is TGCAGCGTTTCACTATGGGGTCTGGGCAAAAACATTCAGTACTTC.